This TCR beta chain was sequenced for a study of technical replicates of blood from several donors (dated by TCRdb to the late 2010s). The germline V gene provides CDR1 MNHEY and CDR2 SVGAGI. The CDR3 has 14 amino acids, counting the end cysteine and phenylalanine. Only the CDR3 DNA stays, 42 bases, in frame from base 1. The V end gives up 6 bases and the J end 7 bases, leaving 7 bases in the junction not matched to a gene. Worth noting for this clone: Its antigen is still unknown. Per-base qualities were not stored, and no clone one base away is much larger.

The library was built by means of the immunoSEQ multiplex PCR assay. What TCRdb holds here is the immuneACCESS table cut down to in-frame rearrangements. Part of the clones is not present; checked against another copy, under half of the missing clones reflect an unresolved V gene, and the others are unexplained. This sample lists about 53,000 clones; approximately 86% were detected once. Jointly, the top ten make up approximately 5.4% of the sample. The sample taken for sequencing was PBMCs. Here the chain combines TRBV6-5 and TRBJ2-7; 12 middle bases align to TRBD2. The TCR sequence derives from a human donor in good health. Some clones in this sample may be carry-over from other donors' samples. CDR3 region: CASSLAGGPYEQYF. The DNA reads TGTGCCAGCAGCCTAGCGGGAGGGCCGTATGAGCAGTACTTC.